The rows below give T cell receptor beta chains drawn from one sample of a study of radiotherapy plus CTLA-4 blockade in lung cancer. Clones were read by immunoSEQ multiplex PCR, and TCRdb kept only the in-frame ones, dropping some. The sample yields about 49,000 clones, about 88% seen once. The sequencing here drew on peripheral blood, taken from a patient treated with radiotherapy plus ipilimumab. Receptors originate from a human donor with non-small cell lung cancer whose response to radiotherapy plus ipilimumab could not be evaluated. Each CDR3 is given with its conserved first and last residue. A D gene is named only where the DNA matches it firmly. Only part of the rows carry a size: once, few, many, or a class if the clone is expanded.

size: few
J: TRBJ1-4
D: TRBD1
V: TRBV27
CDR3: CASSPSTGIRYSKLFF
DNA: TGTGCCAGCAGTCCATCGACAGGGATCCGCTATTCAAAACTGTTTTTT

size: -
J: TRBJ2-5
D: TRBD2
V: TRBV4-3
CDR3: CASSQERRASGRTKTQYF
DNA: TGCGCCAGCAGCCAAGAACGGAGGGCTAGCGGGAGAACGAAGACCCAGTACTTC

size: -
J: TRBJ2-7
D: TRBD1
V: TRBV7-2
CDR3: CASSYRGFGAYEQYF
DNA: TGTGCCAGCAGCTACAGGGGATTTGGCGCCTACGAGCAGTACTTC

size: -
J: TRBJ2-5
D: -
V: TRBV5-2
CDR3: CASSLPGQGAKETQYF
DNA: TGTGCCAGCAGCTTGCCGGGACAGGGGGCTAAAGAGACCCAGTACTTC

size: few
J: TRBJ1-1
D: TRBD1
V: TRBV4-3
CDR3: CASSQVHAGGTEAFF
DNA: TGCGCCAGCAGCCAAGTTCATGCAGGGGGGACTGAAGCTTTCTTT

size: -
J: TRBJ1-1
D: -
V: TRBV28
CDR3: CASRRQGSSPEAFF
DNA: TGTGCCAGCAGGCGGCAGGGGAGTAGTCCTGAAGCTTTCTTT

size: -
J: TRBJ2-1
D: TRBD2
V: TRBV5-1
CDR3: CASSLGLAGGGEQFF
DNA: TGCGCCAGCAGCTTGGGACTAGCGGGGGGAGGTGAGCAGTTCTTC

size: -
J: TRBJ2-7
D: -
V: TRBV27
CDR3: CASSLFPALYYEQYF
DNA: TGTGCCAGCAGTTTATTCCCCGCACTGTACTACGAGCAGTACTTC

size: -
J: TRBJ1-3
D: -
V: TRBV4-1
CDR3: CASSLGRGMGAGNTIYF
DNA: TGCGCCAGCAGCCTAGGGAGGGGGATGGGAGCTGGAAACACCATATATTTT

size: -
J: TRBJ1-5
D: TRBD1
V: TRBV19
CDR3: CASSIDPWDRSNQPQHF
DNA: TGTGCCAGTAGTATAGATCCCTGGGACAGATCCAATCAGCCCCAGCATTTT

size: few
J: TRBJ1-4
D: -
V: TRBV4-3
CDR3: CASSQEDTGTGELFF
DNA: TGCGCCAGCAGCCAAGAGGACACCGGGACTGGGGAACTGTTTTTT

size: -
J: TRBJ2-2
D: TRBD2
V: TRBV4-3
CDR3: CASSYQAGGLTGELFF
DNA: TGCGCCAGCAGTTACCAAGCGGGAGGGCTCACCGGGGAGCTGTTTTTT

size: -
J: TRBJ2-1
D: TRBD2
V: TRBV28
CDR3: CASRTLAGINEQFF
DNA: TGTGCCAGCAGAACGCTAGCGGGAATCAATGAGCAGTTCTTC

size: -
J: TRBJ2-7
D: -
V: TRBV19
CDR3: CASSPRGGSYEQYF
DNA: TGTGCCAGTAGTCCTCGGGGAGGATCCTACGAGCAGTACTTC

size: -
J: TRBJ2-2
D: -
V: TRBV15
CDR3: CATSKTSSATGELFF
DNA: TGTGCCACCAGCAAAACTAGTTCAGCCACCGGGGAGCTGTTTTTT

size: -
J: TRBJ2-3
D: -
V: TRBV7-2
CDR3: CASQWQEADTQYF
DNA: TGTGCCAGCCAGTGGCAAGAGGCAGATACGCAGTATTTT